This record concerns one TCR beta chain sequence. The target antigen is unknown. The CDR3 consists of 12 residues. V shed 2 bases and J shed 0 bases, with 0 bases lying between them. Germline CDR1 SGHDN, CDR2 FVKESK. Version v3.0 of the immunoSEQ assay was performed at survey level. TCRdb keeps only in-frame clones here, not all; method: immunoSEQ multiplex PCR. The sample includes roughly 40,000 clones, 70% to 90% of them seen just once. HIV-positive participants all received treatment in the United States. These data are taken from a study of long-term antiretroviral therapy in people with HIV. Study background: When the earliest samples were collected, ART was typically delayed until CD4 counts fell.

Study conclusions and caveats: HIV repertoires had narrower CDR3 length ranges than controls.

Sample: unsorted PBMCs, taken just before starting antiretroviral therapy. The chain has TRBV14 and TRBJ2-3, with no clear D. This TCR was sampled from a woman aged 18-29 years with HIV. Here the CDR3 DNA reads TGTGCCAGCAGCCAAAGCACAGATACGCAGTATTTT. Translated, it gives CASSQSTDTQYF.